The clone carrying this TCR beta chain was seen a handful of times. The authors reverse transcribed all of the isolated RNA, so sequencing captured expressed TCRB transcripts. The repertoire was sequenced with immunoSEQ multiplex PCR; TCRdb's copy has only in-frame clones and lacks some. The repertoire holds hundreds of thousands of clones, with roughly an eighth as singletons. This sample stems from a study of beta chain features in type 1 diabetes. Germline V gives CDR1 ENHRY, CDR2 SYGVKD. The CDR3 spans 14 residues. Trimming took 10 bases from V and 0 from J, leaving 10 bases between them. This rearrangement joins TRBV10-3 to TRBJ2-6; D is uncertain. The sample taken for sequencing was naive CD4+ T cells from blood. This TCR came from a woman in her 40s in good health. The CDR3 nucleotides read TGTGCCACCACAGCTTCCTCTGGGGCCAACGTCCTGACTTTC. Amino acids: CATTASSGANVLTF.